The clone carrying this T cell receptor beta chain was picked up a small number of times. In TCRdb, the RT-PCR reads were re-called with MiXCR into one record per CDR3 protein. The sample consists of 550,000 to 750,000 distinct CDR3 sequences, 13% to 15% of them appearing once. Germline CDR1 and CDR2: KGHSH and LQKENI. CDR3 length equals 15 residues. V was clipped by 0 bases and J by 11 bases, with 17 bases between them. The chain employs TRBV18 and TRBJ2-1; D uncertain. Sequenced: memory CD4+ T cells from blood. The origin of this receptor is a female donor in good health, serving as a healthy control. CDR3 residues: CASSPPSLPDAKQFF. The CDR3 nucleotides read TGTGCCAGCTCACCACCCTCACTACCGGACGCTAAGCAGTTCTTC.